The 8 T cell receptor beta chains in this list originate from one sample, sequenced in a study of blood T cell repertoires in COVID-19. TCRdb's copy holds only in-frame clones and misses some; the assay was immunoSEQ multiplex PCR. The table shows some 110,000 clones, with around 85% occurring only once. The sample consisted of peripheral blood. Receptors were obtained from an elderly woman with active or convalescent COVID-19.

This chain links TRBV4-1 with TRBJ2-5; 7 positions match TRBD1. Germline-derived CDR1 and CDR2 are MGHRA and YSYEKL. The CDR3 length is 14 residues. Losses at the gene ends were 4 bases for V and 2 bases for J; bases not matched to a gene: 4. The CDR3 sequence is CASSLRTGQETQYF. CDR3 in DNA: TGCGCCAGCAGCCTAAGGACAGGACAAGAGACCCAGTACTTC.

J is TRBJ1-1 and V is TRBV10-3; weak D call: TRBD1 (6 bases). CDR1 and CDR2 (germline): ENHRY, SYGVKD. The CDR3 totals 14 residues. Trimming cost V 4 bases and J 4 bases, with 13 bases left between them. For the CDR3, the DNA is TGTGCCATCAGTGTAGGAACAGGGAGCACTGAAGCTTTCTTT. As protein: CAISVGTGSTEAFF.

This rearrangement joins TRBV9 to TRBJ1-5; 9 bases are a match to TRBD1. CDR1 is SGDLS, CDR2 YYNGEE, per germline. The V segment lost 4 bases and the J segment 4 bases; nucleotides outside the gene matches: 6. The CDR3 has 15 residues. The CDR3 bases are TGTGCCAGCAGCCCAGAGGGGACAGGGAATCAGCCCCAGCATTTT. Translation gives CASSPEGTGNQPQHF.

The rearrangement joins TRBV28 to TRBJ1-2; a possible D gene is TRBD1 (6 bases). Trimming removed 4 bases from V and 7 bases from J, with 13 bases in between. The CDR3 is 13 residues long. Germline CDR1 is MDHEN and CDR2 is SYDVKM. The CDR3: CASSYQTGLGYTF. DNA for the CDR3: TGTGCCAGCAGTTACCAGACAGGTCTTGGCTACACCTTC.

This clone was detected once. The chain couples TRBV28 to TRBJ1-3; D possibly corresponds to TRBD1 (5 bases). The CDR3 sequence is 14 residues long. V lost 8 bases and J lost 0, with 11 bases in between. Germline assignment: CDR1 MDHEN and CDR2 SYDVKM. CDR3 loop: CASGGGFSGNTIYF. As DNA, the CDR3 is TGTGCCAGCGGGGGGGGGTTCTCTGGAAACACCATATATTTT.

This sequence joins TRBV11-2 and TRBJ2-5; a weak D match, TRBD1 (5 bases). V lost 3 bases and J lost 1, with 12 bases in between. Germline CDR1 reads SGHAT; CDR2 reads FQNNGV. This CDR3 contains 15 residues. This CDR3 is CASSLGRQSQETQYF. The CDR3 DNA is TGTGCCAGCAGCTTGGGCCGACAGTCCCAAGAGACCCAGTACTTC.

This clone has just a few counts. The chain has TRBV6-5 and TRBJ1-5; possible D gene TRBD1, 6 bases. The length of the CDR3 is 14 residues. The germline V and J ends were trimmed by 7 bases and 8 bases, with 18 bases remaining between them. Looked up from germline, CDR1 is MNHEY and CDR2 is SVGAGI. The CDR3: CASTPSGGAEPQHF. The CDR3 DNA follows: TGTGCCAGCACCCCCTCTGGGGGCGCGGAGCCCCAGCATTTT.

The chain has TRBV4-2 and TRBJ2-1; D possibly corresponds to TRBD2 (6 bases). Trimming pared 1 base from V and 3 bases from J, leaving 13 bases between. Germline CDR1 is LGHNA and CDR2 is YNFKEQ. This CDR3 contains 16 residues. CDR3 nucleotide sequence: TGTGCCAGCAGCCAAGGTAGTAGCGGCAACTACAATGAGCAGTTCTTC. Its translation: CASSQGSSGNYNEQFF.